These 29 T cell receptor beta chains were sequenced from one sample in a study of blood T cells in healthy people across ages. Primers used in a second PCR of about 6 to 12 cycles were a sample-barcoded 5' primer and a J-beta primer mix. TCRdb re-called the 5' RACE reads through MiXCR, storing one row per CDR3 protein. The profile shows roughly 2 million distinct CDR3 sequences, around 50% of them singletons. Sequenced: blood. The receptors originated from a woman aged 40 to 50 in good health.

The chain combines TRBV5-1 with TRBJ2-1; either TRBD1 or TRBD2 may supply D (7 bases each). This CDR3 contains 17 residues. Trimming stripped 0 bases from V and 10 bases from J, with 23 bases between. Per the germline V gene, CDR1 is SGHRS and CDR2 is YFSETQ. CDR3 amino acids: CASSLGPDREGVYEQFF. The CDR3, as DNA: TGCGCCAGCAGCTTGGGCCCCGACAGGGAGGGTGTATACGAGCAGTTCTTC.

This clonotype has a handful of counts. For the CDR3, the DNA is TGTGCCAGCAGTTTTCCGGGGGGGCCTCGGAATGAGCAGTTCTTC. Its protein is CASSFPGGPRNEQFF. V and J are TRBV28 and TRBJ2-1, with 8 bases that match TRBD2. Trimming at V came to 3 bases and at J to 7 bases, leaving 8 bases not matched to a gene. CDR1 is MDHEN and CDR2 is SYDVKM in the germline V gene. This CDR3 region has 15 residues.

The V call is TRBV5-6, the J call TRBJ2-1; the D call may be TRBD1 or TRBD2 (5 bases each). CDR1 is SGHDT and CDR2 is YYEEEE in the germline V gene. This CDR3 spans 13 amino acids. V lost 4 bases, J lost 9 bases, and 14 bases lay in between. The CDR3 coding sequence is TGTGCCAGCAGCAGATATACGAGGGGTGAGCAGTTCTTC. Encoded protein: CASSRYTRGEQFF.

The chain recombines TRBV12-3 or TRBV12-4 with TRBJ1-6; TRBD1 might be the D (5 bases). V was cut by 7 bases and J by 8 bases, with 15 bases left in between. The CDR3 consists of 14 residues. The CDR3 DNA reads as TGTGCCAGCAAGGGTTGGGGGATGGATTCACCCCTCCACTTT. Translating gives CASKGWGMDSPLHF.

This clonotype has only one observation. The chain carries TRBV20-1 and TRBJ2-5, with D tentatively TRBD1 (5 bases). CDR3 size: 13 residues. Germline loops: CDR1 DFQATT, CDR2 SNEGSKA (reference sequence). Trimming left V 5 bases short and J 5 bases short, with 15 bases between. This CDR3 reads CSAYRGSLETQYF. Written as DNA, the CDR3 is TGCAGTGCTTATAGGGGCTCTCTTGAGACCCAGTACTTC.

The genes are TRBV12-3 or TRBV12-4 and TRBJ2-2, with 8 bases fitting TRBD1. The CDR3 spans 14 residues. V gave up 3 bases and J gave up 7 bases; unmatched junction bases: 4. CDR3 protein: CASSLQGAGGELFF. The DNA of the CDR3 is TGTGCCAGCAGTTTGCAGGGGGCGGGCGGGGAGCTGTTTTTT.

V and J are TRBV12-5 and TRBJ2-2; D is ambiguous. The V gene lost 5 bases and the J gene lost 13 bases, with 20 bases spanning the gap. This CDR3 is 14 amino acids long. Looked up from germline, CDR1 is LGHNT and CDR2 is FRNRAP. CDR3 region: CASGPNGPNGGLFF. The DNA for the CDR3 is TGTGCTAGTGGTCCCAACGGGCCGAACGGTGGGCTGTTTTTT. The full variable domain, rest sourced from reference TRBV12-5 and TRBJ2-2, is DARVTQTPRHKVTEMGQEVTMRCQPILGHNTVFWYRQTMMQGLELLAYFRNRAPLDDSGMPKDRFSAEMPDATLATLKIQPSEPRDSAVYFCASGPNGPNGGLFFGEGSRLTVL.

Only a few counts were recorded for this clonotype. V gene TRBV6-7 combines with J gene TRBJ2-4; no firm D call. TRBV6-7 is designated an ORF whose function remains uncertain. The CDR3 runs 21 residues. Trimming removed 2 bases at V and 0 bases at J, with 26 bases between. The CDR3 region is CASSYPRTPDGPTVAKNIQYF. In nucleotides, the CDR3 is TGTGCCAGCAGTTACCCTCGAACCCCGGACGGACCTACGGTAGCCAAAAACATTCAGTACTTC.

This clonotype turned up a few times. The CDR3 nucleotides are TGTGCCAGCACCACAGGGTTTGAGGGCAATCAGCCCCAGCATTTT. Encoded protein: CASTTGFEGNQPQHF. The chain combines TRBV28 with TRBJ1-5; D perhaps matches TRBD1 (6 bases). Looked up from germline, CDR1 is MDHEN and CDR2 is SYDVKM. V lost 7 bases, J lost 2 bases, and 15 bases lay in between. The CDR3 length is 15 residues.

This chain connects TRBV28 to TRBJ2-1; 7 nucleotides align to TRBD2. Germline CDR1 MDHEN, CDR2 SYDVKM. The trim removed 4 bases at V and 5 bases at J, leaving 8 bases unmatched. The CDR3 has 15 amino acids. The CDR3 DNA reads TGTGCCAGCAGTTGCCCTTCGGGAGGCAACAATGAGCAGTTCTTC. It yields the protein CASSCPSGGNNEQFF.

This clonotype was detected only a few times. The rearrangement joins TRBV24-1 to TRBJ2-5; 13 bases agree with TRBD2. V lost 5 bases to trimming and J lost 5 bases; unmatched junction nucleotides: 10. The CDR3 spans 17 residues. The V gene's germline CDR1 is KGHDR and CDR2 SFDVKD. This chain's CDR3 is CATSVGATSGGSETQYF. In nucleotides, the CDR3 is TGTGCCACCAGTGTGGGTGCGACTAGCGGGGGGTCGGAGACCCAGTACTTC.

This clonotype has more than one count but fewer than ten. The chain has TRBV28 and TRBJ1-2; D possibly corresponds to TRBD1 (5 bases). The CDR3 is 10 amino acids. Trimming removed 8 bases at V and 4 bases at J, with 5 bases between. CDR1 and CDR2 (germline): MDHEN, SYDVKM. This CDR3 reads CASGAYGYTF. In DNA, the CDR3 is TGTGCCAGCGGGGCCTATGGCTACACCTTC.

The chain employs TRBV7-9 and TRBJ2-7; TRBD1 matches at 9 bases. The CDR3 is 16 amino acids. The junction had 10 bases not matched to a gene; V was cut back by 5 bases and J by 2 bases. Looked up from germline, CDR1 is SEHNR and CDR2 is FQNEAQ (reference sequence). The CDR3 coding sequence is TGTGCCAGCAGCGACCTACAGGGGGCGCCCCCCTACGAGCAGTACTTC. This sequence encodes CASSDLQGAPPYEQYF. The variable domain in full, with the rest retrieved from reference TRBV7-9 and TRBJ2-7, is DTGVSQNPRHKITKRGQNVTFRCDPISEHNRLYWYRQTLGQGPEFLTYFQNEAQLEKSRLLSDRFSAERPKGSFSTLEIQRTEQGDSAMYLCASSDLQGAPPYEQYFGPGTRLTVT.

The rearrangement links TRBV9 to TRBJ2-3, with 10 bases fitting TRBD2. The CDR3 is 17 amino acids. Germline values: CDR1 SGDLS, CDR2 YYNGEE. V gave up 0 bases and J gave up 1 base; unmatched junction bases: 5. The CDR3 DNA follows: TGTGCCAGCAGCGTAGAAGCGGGGGGGACGGGCACAGATACGCAGTATTTT. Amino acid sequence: CASSVEAGGTGTDTQYF.

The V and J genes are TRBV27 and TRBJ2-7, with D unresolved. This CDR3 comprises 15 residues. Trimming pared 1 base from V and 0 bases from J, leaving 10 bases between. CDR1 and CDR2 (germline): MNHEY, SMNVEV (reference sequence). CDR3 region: CASSLYDGNSYEQYF. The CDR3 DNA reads TGTGCCAGCAGTTTATATGATGGCAACTCCTACGAGCAGTACTTC.

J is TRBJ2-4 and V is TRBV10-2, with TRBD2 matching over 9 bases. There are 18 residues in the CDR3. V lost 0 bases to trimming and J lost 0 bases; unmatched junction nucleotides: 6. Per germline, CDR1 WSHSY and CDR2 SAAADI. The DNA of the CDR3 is TGCGCCAGCAGTGAGTCTACCAGCGGGGGGTTAGCCAAAAACATTCAGTACTTC. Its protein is CASSESTSGGLAKNIQYF.

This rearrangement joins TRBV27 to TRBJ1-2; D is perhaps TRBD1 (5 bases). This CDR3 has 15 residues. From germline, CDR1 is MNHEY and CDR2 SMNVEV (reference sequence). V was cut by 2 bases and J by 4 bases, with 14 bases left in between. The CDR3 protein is CASSLDSTGLYGYTF. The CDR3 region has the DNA TGTGCCAGCAGTTTAGATTCGACGGGGCTCTATGGCTACACCTTC.

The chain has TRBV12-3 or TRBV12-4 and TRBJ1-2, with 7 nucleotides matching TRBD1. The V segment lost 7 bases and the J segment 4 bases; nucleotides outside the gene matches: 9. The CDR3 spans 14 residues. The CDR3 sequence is CASIAPAGGYGYTF. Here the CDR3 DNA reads TGTGCCAGCATCGCCCCCGCAGGGGGCTATGGCTACACCTTC.

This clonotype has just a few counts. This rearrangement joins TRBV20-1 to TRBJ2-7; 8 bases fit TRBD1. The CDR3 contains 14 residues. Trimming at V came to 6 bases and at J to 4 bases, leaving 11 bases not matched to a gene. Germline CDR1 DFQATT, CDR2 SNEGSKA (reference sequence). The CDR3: CSAGLDRGRYEQYF. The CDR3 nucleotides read TGCAGTGCGGGACTCGACAGGGGCCGTTACGAGCAGTACTTC.

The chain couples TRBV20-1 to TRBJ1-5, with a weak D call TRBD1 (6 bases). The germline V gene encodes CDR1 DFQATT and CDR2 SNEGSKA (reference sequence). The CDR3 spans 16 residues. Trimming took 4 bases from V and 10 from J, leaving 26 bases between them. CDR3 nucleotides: TGCAGTGCTACTGGGGATAGGGGGGGCGAAGGGGAACCCCAGCATTTT. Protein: CSATGDRGGEGEPQHF.

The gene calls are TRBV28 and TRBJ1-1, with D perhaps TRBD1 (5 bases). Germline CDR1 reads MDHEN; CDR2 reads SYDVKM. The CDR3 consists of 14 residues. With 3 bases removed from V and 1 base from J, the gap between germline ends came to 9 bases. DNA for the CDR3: TGTGCCAGCAGTTTCCGGGGGAAGAACACTGAAGCTTTCTTT. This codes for CASSFRGKNTEAFF.

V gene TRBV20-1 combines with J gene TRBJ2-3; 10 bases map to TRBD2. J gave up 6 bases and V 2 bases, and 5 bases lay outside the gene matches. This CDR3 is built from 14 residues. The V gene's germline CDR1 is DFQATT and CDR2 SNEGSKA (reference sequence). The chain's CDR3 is CSARFGTSVDTQYF. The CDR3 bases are TGCAGTGCTAGATTTGGGACTAGCGTGGATACGCAGTATTTT.

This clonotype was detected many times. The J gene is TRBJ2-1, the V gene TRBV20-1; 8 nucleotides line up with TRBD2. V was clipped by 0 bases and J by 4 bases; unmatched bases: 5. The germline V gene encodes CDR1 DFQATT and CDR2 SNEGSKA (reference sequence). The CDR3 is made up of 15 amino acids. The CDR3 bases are TGCAGTGCTAGAGATGCCCGACTAGCGTACAATGAGCAGTTCTTC. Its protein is CSARDARLAYNEQFF.

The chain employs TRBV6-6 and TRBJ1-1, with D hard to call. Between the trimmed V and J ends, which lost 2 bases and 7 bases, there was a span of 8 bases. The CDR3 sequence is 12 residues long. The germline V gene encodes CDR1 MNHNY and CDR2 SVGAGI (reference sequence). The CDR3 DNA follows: TGTGCCAGCAGTTACGACGGCTATGAAGCTTTCTTT. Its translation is CASSYDGYEAFF.

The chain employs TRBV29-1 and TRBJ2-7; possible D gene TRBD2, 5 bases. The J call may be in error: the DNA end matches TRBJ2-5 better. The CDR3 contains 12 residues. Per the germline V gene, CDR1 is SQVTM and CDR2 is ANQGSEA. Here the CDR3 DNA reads TGCAGCGTTGGATTGGGGAGAGAGACCCAGTACTTC. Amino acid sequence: CSVGLGRETQYF.

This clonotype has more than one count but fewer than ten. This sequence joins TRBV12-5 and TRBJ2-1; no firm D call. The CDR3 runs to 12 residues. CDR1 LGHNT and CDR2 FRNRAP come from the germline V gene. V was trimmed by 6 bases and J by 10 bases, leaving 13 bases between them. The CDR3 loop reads CASGYFDGEQFF. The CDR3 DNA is TGTGCTAGTGGATACTTCGACGGCGAGCAGTTCTTC. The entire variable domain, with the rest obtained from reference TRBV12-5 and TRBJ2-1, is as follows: DARVTQTPRHKVTEMGQEVTMRCQPILGHNTVFWYRQTMMQGLELLAYFRNRAPLDDSGMPKDRFSAEMPDATLATLKIQPSEPRDSAVYFCASGYFDGEQFFGPGTRLTVL.

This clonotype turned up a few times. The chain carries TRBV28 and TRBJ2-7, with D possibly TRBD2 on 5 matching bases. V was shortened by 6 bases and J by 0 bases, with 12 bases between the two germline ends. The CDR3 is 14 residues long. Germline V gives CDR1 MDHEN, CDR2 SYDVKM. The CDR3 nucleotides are TGTGCCAGCAGGGCGACGGGGAGCTCCTACGAGCAGTACTTC. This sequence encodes CASRATGSSYEQYF. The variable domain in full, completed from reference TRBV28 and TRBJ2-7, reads DVKVTQSSRYLVKRTGEKVFLECVQDMDHENMFWYRQDPGLGLRLIYFSYDVKMKEKGDIPEGYSVSREKKERFSLILESASTNQTSMYLCASRATGSSYEQYFGPGTRLTVT.

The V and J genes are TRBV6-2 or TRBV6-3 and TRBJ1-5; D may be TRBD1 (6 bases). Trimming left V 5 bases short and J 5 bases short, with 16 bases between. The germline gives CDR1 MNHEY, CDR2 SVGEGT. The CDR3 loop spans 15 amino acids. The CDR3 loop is CASSQLWGAHQPQHF. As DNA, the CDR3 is TGTGCCAGCAGTCAACTTTGGGGGGCGCATCAGCCCCAGCATTTT.

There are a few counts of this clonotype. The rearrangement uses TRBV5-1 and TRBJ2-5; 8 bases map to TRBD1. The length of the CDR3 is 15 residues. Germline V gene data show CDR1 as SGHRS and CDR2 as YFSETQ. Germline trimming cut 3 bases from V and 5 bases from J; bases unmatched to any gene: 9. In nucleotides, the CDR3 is TGCGCCAGCAGCTCAACGACAGGGGCGCGGGAGACCCAGTACTTC. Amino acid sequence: CASSSTTGARETQYF.